The rows below give T cell receptor beta chains drawn from one sample of a study of CD8 T cells in ankylosing spondylitis. Using its own MiXCR run on the 5' RACE reads, TCRdb lists one record per CDR3 protein. The data contain hundreds of thousands of distinct CDR3 sequences, roughly 27% of them seen just once; the ten biggest clones take up 0.89%. Material: blood, either unsorted or a sorted T cell fraction (not recorded which). These TCRs come from a male donor with ankylosing spondylitis. CDR3s include the opening cysteine and the closing phenylalanine or tryptophan. A D gene is named only where the DNA matches it firmly. Clone size is shown for a subset of rows, as once, few, many or a class of expanded clone.

TRBV12-3/TRBV12-4	NA	TRBD2	TRBJ2-1	CASNTGTSAYNEQFF	TGTGCCAGCAATACCGGGACTAGCGCTTACAATGAGCAGTTCTTC
TRBV30	NA	TRBD1	TRBJ1-2	CAWSLTGVSGYTF	TGTGCCTGGAGTCTAACAGGGGTTTCAGGCTACACCTTC
TRBV4-1	few	NA	TRBJ2-4	CASSHLRGGANIQYF	TGCGCCAGCAGCCACCTCAGAGGGGGGGCAAACATTCAGTACTTC
TRBV5-1	NA	TRBD1	TRBJ2-1	CASRSGGTYNEQFF	TGCGCCAGCAGATCAGGGGGTACTTACAATGAGCAGTTCTTC
TRBV10-3	few	NA	TRBJ2-2	CAIRPPNSNTGELFF	TGTGCCATCAGGCCACCTAATTCGAACACCGGGGAGCTGTTTTTT
TRBV5-1	few	NA	TRBJ1-1	CASSLDKTIGTEAFF	TGCGCCAGCAGCTTGGATAAGACGATAGGGACTGAAGCTTTCTTT
TRBV5-5	NA	TRBD1	TRBJ1-6	CASSPGQHNSPLHF	TGTGCCAGCAGCCCGGGACAGCATAATTCACCCCTCCACTTT
TRBV11-2	few	TRBD2	TRBJ2-3	CASSFHPRGAGYTDTQYF	TGTGCCAGCAGCTTCCACCCCCGGGGAGCGGGGTACACAGATACGCAGTATTTT
TRBV14	few	NA	TRBJ2-3	CASSQERNTQYF	TGTGCCAGCAGCCAAGAACGAAATACGCAGTATTTT
TRBV10-3	NA	NA	TRBJ2-5	CAISLEGLRGETQYF	TGTGCCATCAGCTTAGAAGGCCTAAGGGGAGAGACCCAGTACTTC
TRBV7-2	few	NA	TRBJ2-1	CASSLLETGRIREQFF	TGTGCCAGCAGCTTATTGGAGACAGGCCGAATCCGGGAGCAGTTCTTC
TRBV5-1	NA	TRBD1	TRBJ1-2	CASSPNGRGQGGYGYTF	TGCGCCAGCAGCCCGAACGGACGAGGACAGGGTGGCTATGGCTACACCTTC
TRBV27	few	NA	TRBJ1-5	CASSFRVEDQPQHF	TGTGCCAGCAGTTTCAGGGTGGAGGATCAGCCCCAGCATTTT
TRBV7-9	NA	TRBD2	TRBJ2-1	CASSDIGTSGANEQFF	TGTGCCAGCAGCGATATAGGGACTAGCGGAGCCAATGAGCAGTTCTTC
TRBV27	few	NA	TRBJ2-7	CASSPSLRDILIWYF	TGTGCCAGCAGTCCCAGCCTCCGGGACATCCTTATCTGGTACTTC
TRBV4-2	many	NA	TRBJ2-7	CASSQPTGGIPYEQYF	TGTGCCAGCAGCCAACCAACAGGCGGGATCCCCTACGAGCAGTACTTC
TRBV20-1	NA	NA	TRBJ1-1	CSASNRLTNTEAFF	TGCAGTGCTAGTAATAGGCTGACGAACACTGAAGCTTTCTTT
TRBV18	NA	TRBD1	TRBJ2-5	CASSPPRTGLSETQYF	TGTGCCAGCTCACCACCCAGGACAGGGTTATCTGAGACCCAGTACTTC
TRBV12-3/TRBV12-4	few	TRBD1	TRBJ2-1	CATLGTDLGRSYNEQFF	TGTGCCACCCTAGGGACAGACTTAGGACGCTCCTACAATGAGCAGTTCTTC
TRBV24-1	few	NA	TRBJ1-5	CATSGNSDQPQHF	TGTGCCACCAGTGGGAACAGTGACCAGCCCCAGCATTTT
TRBV29-1	NA	NA	TRBJ2-3	CSVAGRRESDTQYF	TGCAGCGTCGCTGGGAGGAGGGAGTCAGATACGCAGTATTTT
TRBV13	NA	NA	TRBJ2-2	CASSLGGHFTGELFF	TGTGCCAGCAGCTTAGGAGGACACTTCACCGGGGAGCTGTTTTTT
TRBV25-1	few	NA	TRBJ2-5	CASSESMGRFQETQYF	TGTGCCAGCAGTGAATCAATGGGGAGGTTCCAAGAGACCCAGTACTTC
TRBV4-1	NA	NA	TRBJ1-1	CASSQDIENTEAFF	TGCGCCAGCAGCCAAGATATCGAGAACACTGAAGCTTTCTTT
TRBV5-4	NA	TRBD1	TRBJ2-1	CASSVDRQNYNEQFF	TGTGCCAGCAGCGTGGACAGGCAGAACTACAATGAGCAGTTCTTC
TRBV20-1	few	NA	TRBJ1-5	CSARGPNQPQHF	TGCAGTGCTAGAGGGCCCAATCAGCCCCAGCATTTT
TRBV25-1	few	NA	TRBJ1-5	CASTGDSNQPQHF	TGTGCCAGCACGGGAGATAGCAATCAGCCCCAGCATTTT
TRBV2	NA	NA	TRBJ2-5	CASRLVRETQYF	TGTGCCAGCCGACTAGTTCGGGAGACCCAGTACTTC
TRBV4-2	NA	TRBD1	TRBJ2-7	CASSQGTGSSRYEQYF	TGTGCCAGCAGCCAAGGGACAGGGTCCAGCAGGTACGAGCAGTACTTC
TRBV5-5	NA	NA	TRBJ1-2	CASSTSGVYGYTF	TGTGCCAGCAGCACCTCCGGGGTCTATGGCTACACCTTC
TRBV7-9	few	NA	TRBJ1-6	CASSLGPIESSPLHF	TGTGCCAGCAGCTTAGGGCCCATTGAAAGTTCACCCCTCCACTTT
TRBV20-1	few	NA	TRBJ2-7	CSAIRDVSGNEQYF	TGCAGTGCTATCCGGGATGTGTCTGGGAACGAGCAGTACTTC
TRBV25-1	NA	NA	TRBJ1-6	CASREFENSPLHF	TGTGCCAGCAGAGAGTTCGAAAATTCACCCCTCCACTTT
TRBV12-3/TRBV12-4	NA	TRBD1	TRBJ2-3	CASRTGTGSTDTQYF	TGTGCCAGCAGAACCGGGACAGGGAGCACAGATACGCAGTATTTT
TRBV10-3	NA	TRBD1	TRBJ2-3	CAISEPGTGRLHTQYF	TGTGCCATCAGTGAACCCGGGACAGGGAGATTACATACGCAGTATTTT
TRBV29-1	many	TRBD2	TRBJ2-1	CSVEDNRAGAYNEQFF	TGCAGCGTTGAAGATAATAGGGCGGGAGCCTACAATGAGCAGTTCTTC
TRBV5-1	many	NA	TRBJ2-2	CASSLGGPSGELFF	TGCGCCAGCAGCTTGGGAGGGCCGTCCGGGGAGCTGTTTTTT
TRBV12-3/TRBV12-4	NA	NA	TRBJ2-7	CASSAFGALRSYEQYF	TGTGCCAGCAGTGCATTCGGGGCCCTTAGATCCTACGAGCAGTACTTC
TRBV12-3/TRBV12-4	NA	NA	TRBJ2-5	CASSPVRGYQETQYF	TGTGCCAGCAGCCCCGTCCGGGGGTACCAAGAGACCCAGTACTTC
TRBV20-1	once	TRBD2	TRBJ2-1	CSASDRGGLAGVSQDSYNEQFF	TGCAGTGCGTCCGACAGGGGAGGGCTAGCGGGAGTTAGCCAGGACTCCTACAATGAGCAGTTCTTC
TRBV7-2	many	TRBD1	TRBJ1-1	CASSLDGTGDTEAFF	TGTGCCAGCAGCTTAGACGGGACAGGGGACACTGAAGCTTTCTTT
TRBV11-2	NA	TRBD2	TRBJ2-2	CASSLAGGQNTGELFF	TGTGCCAGCAGCTTAGCGGGAGGACAAAACACCGGGGAGCTGTTTTTT
TRBV24-1	few	TRBD2	TRBJ2-3	CATSDRMTSGTDTQYF	TGTGCCACCAGTGATCGAATGACTAGCGGGACCGATACGCAGTATTTT
TRBV5-1	many	NA	TRBJ2-1	CASSLEGTYNEQFF	TGCGCCAGCAGCTTGGAAGGGACTTACAATGAGCAGTTCTTC
TRBV20-1	few	TRBD1	TRBJ2-7	CSASHWTGGSEQYF	TGCAGTGCTAGCCACTGGACAGGGGGAAGTGAGCAGTACTTC
TRBV2	NA	NA	TRBJ2-1	CASRGRYNEQFF	TGTGCCAGCCGAGGGCGCTACAATGAGCAGTTCTTC
TRBV20-1	NA	TRBD2	TRBJ2-1	CSANGGNRNEQFF	TGCAGTGCAAACGGGGGGAATAGAAATGAGCAGTTCTTC
TRBV5-1	NA	NA	TRBJ2-1	CASLPSASSYNEQFF	TGCGCCAGCCTCCCTAGCGCGAGCTCCTACAATGAGCAGTTCTTC
TRBV5-1	many	TRBD2	TRBJ2-5	CASSLTSGRQETQYF	TGCGCCAGCAGCTTGACTAGCGGGAGGCAGGAGACCCAGTACTTC
TRBV6-1	NA	NA	TRBJ1-2	CASSETGTLKWGYTF	TGTGCCAGCAGTGAAACGGGGACACTCAAGTGGGGCTACACCTTC
TRBV7-2	NA	NA	TRBJ2-3	CASSASSDTQYF	TGTGCCAGCAGCGCCAGTTCAGATACGCAGTATTTT
TRBV12-3/TRBV12-4	NA	NA	TRBJ1-6	CASSLDGVSPLHF	TGTGCCAGCAGTTTAGATGGGGTTTCACCCCTCCACTTT
TRBV28	NA	NA	TRBJ2-1	CASSFGLGQFF	TGTGCCAGCAGTTTTGGGCTAGGGCAGTTCTTC
TRBV20-1	NA	NA	TRBJ2-3	CSASTPDTQYF	TGCAGTGCTAGCACGCCAGATACGCAGTATTTT
TRBV20-1	few	NA	TRBJ2-7	CSARVSLGVRDEQYF	TGCAGTGCTAGAGTATCCCTTGGGGTTAGGGACGAGCAGTACTTC
TRBV5-1	NA	NA	TRBJ1-1	CASSLDRGDTEAFF	TGCGCCAGCAGCTTGGATAGGGGGGACACTGAAGCTTTCTTT
TRBV12-3/TRBV12-4	many	TRBD2	TRBJ2-2	CASSFWTSSTGELFF	TGTGCCAGCAGTTTTTGGACTAGTAGCACCGGGGAGCTGTTTTTT
TRBV11-2	NA	NA	TRBJ2-1	CASSLLDRSYNEQFF	TGTGCCAGCAGCTTGCTGGACCGCTCCTACAATGAGCAGTTCTTC
TRBV7-2	few	NA	TRBJ2-1	CASSPRMRADVVDEQFF	TGTGCCAGCAGCCCCCGTATGAGGGCCGACGTAGTTGATGAGCAGTTCTTC
TRBV28	NA	TRBD2	TRBJ2-1	CASSPLTSGRGNEQFF	TGTGCCAGCAGTCCACTGACTAGCGGGAGAGGTAATGAGCAGTTCTTC